One and the same sample provided the 4 T cell receptor beta chains below, sequenced in a study of beta chain features in type 1 diabetes. Study-level points and caveats: Among patients with Type 1 diabetes, TCRB CDR3s were moderately but significantly shorter in every one of the four CD4+ subsets.

Reverse transcription of all isolated RNA meant that expressed TCRB transcripts were sequenced. The assay was immunoSEQ multiplex PCR, and TCRdb's table has in-frame clones only and misses some. The table includes roughly 140,000 clones, under 13% detected once. These receptors have no identified antigens. Input material: central memory CD4+ T cells from blood. These receptors were collected from a man younger than 45 with type 1 diabetes.

This clone has a handful of counts. The CDR3 DNA sequence: TGTGCCAGCTCACCACCCCTAGCGGAGAACAATGAGCAGTTCTTC. It specifies CASSPPLAENNEQFF. The chain joins TRBV18 to TRBJ2-1; TRBD2 agrees at 7 bases. The trim removed 0 bases at V and 5 bases at J, leaving 4 bases unmatched. This CDR3 is built from 15 residues. Germline V gene data show CDR1 as KGHSH and CDR2 as LQKENI.

The chain recombines TRBV9 with TRBJ1-5; D perhaps matches TRBD1 (5 bases). Germline CDR1 and CDR2: SGDLS and YYNGEE. The CDR3 extends over 13 amino acids. Trimming cost V 0 bases and J 10 bases, with 11 bases left between them. The CDR3, as DNA: TGTGCCAGCAGCGTAGGCAGGGATGATCCCCAGCATTTT. Encoded protein: CASSVGRDDPQHF.

The chain couples TRBV9 to TRBJ2-6, with D possibly matching TRBD2 (5 bases). V was trimmed by 4 bases and J by 0 bases, leaving 11 bases between them. Germline V CDR1 and CDR2: SGDLS, YYNGEE. This CDR3 contains 16 residues. This chain's CDR3 is CASSPLGVSGANVLTF. The CDR3 DNA follows: TGTGCCAGCAGCCCCCTGGGAGTCTCTGGGGCCAACGTCCTGACTTTC. Drawing the rest from reference TRBV9 and TRBJ2-6, the complete variable domain is DSGVTQTPKHLITATGQRVTLRCSPRSGDLSVYWYQQSLDQGLQFLIQYYNGEERAKGNILERFSAQQFPDLHSELNLSSLELGDSALYFCASSPLGVSGANVLTFGAGSRLTVL.

V gene TRBV7-8 combines with J gene TRBJ2-7; 9 nucleotides line up with TRBD2. CDR3 length: 14 residues. The junction had 5 bases not matched to a gene; V was cut back by 5 bases and J by 3 bases. CDR1 and CDR2 (germline): SGHVS, FQNEAQ. CDR3 nucleotides: TGTGCCAGCAGCCCACAAGCGGGAGGCTACGAGCAGTACTTC. Translated, it gives CASSPQAGGYEQYF.